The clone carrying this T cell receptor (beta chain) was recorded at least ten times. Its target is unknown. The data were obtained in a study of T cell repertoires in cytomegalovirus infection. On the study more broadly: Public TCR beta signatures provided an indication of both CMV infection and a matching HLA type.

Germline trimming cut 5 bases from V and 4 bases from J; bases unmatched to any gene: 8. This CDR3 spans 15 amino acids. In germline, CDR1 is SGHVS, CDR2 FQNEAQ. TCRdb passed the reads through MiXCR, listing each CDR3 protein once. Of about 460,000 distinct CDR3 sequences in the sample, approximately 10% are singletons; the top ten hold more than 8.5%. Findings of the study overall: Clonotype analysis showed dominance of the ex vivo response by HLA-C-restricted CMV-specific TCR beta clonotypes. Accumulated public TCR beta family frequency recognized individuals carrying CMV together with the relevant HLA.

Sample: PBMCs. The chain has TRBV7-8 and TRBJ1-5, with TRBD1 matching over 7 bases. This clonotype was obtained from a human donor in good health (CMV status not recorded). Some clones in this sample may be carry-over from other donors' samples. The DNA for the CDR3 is TGTGCCAGCAGCACGCACCGGGACAGTAATCAGCCCCAGCATTTT. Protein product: CASSTHRDSNQPQHF.